This TCR beta chain was captured in a study of cytomegalovirus exposure and HLA in healthy donors. Study conclusions and caveats: One cluster of highly shared sequence variants probably arose as a sequencing artifact. In a later analysis, HLA-associated TCR beta chains were more clonally expanded than equally common others.

The CDR3 consists of 15 residues. In germline, CDR1 is SNHLY, CDR2 FYNNEI. V trimming: 7 bases; J trimming: 0 bases; junction bases outside the gene matches: 7. Regarding this clone: Its matching antigen is unknown.

PCR primers comprised 60 Vbeta and 13 Jbeta primers. Generated by immunoSEQ multiplex PCR, the TCRdb table keeps only in-frame clones and is missing some. Recorded for this sample: 150,000 to 200,000 clones. The clonotype originates from a woman in her fifties or sixties in good health and CMV-seronegative. The gene calls are TRBV2 and TRBJ2-7; 9 nucleotides align to TRBD2. Sequenced material: PBMCs. In DNA, the CDR3 is TGTGCCAGCACCAGCGGGAGGTCGCCCTCCTACGAGCAGTACTTC. Translation gives CASTSGRSPSYEQYF.